The 25 T cell receptor beta chains listed next were all sequenced from one sample in a study of HIV-infected patients and healthy controls. 450 to 600 ng RNA was reverse transcribed with alpha and beta constant-region primers. Each of the alpha and beta chains got its own library through chain-specific third strand synthesis with indices. TCRdb passed the 5' RACE reads through MiXCR, listing each CDR3 protein once. This repertoire shows some 20,000 distinct CDR3 sequences, 9.5% to 15% found once; its top ten account for approximately 10%. No cell fractionation was done, so the repertoire covers all unsorted peripheral blood T cells. Material: blood. The receptor set was obtained from an adult in good health.

There are a few counts of this clonotype. CDR3 in DNA: TGCAGTGCTAGACCGACAGGGGGAGTGGGGCCCCAGCATTTT. It specifies CSARPTGGVGPQHF. The chain uses TRBV20-1 and TRBJ1-5; 9 nucleotides line up with TRBD1. Germline V gene sequence: CDR1 DFQATT, CDR2 SNEGSKA (reference sequence). This CDR3 is 14 amino acids long. Trimming at V came to 2 bases and at J to 9 bases, leaving 8 bases not matched to a gene.

This clonotype was detected ten times or more. CDR3 sequence: CASNTPAKGYTF. Written as DNA, the CDR3 is TGTGCCAGCAATACTCCGGCGAAAGGCTACACCTTC. The chain links TRBV12-3 or TRBV12-4 to TRBJ1-2; D unresolved. With 7 bases removed from V and 8 bases from J, the gap between germline ends came to 14 bases. This CDR3 contains 12 residues.

The chain uses TRBV7-6 and TRBJ2-6; D could derive from TRBD1 or TRBD2 (5 bases each). Trimming removed 1 base at V and 0 bases at J, with 7 bases between. The CDR3 runs 16 residues. The germline gives CDR1 SGHVS, CDR2 FNYEAQ. CDR3 sequence reads: CASSLVRGSGANVLTF. As DNA, the CDR3 is TGTGCCAGCAGCTTAGTGAGGGGCTCTGGGGCCAACGTCCTGACTTTC.

This clonotype was seen repeatedly, ten times or more. V usage is TRBV6-6 and J usage is TRBJ2-7, with 9 nucleotides matching TRBD2. J lost 2 bases, V lost 0 bases, and 2 bases had no gene match. The CDR3 spans 15 residues. Germline CDR1 is MNHNY and CDR2 is SVGAGI (reference sequence). The DNA of the CDR3 is TGTGCCAGCAGTTACTCCCTAGCGGGGACCTACGAGCAGTACTTC. Translating gives CASSYSLAGTYEQYF.

By sample share, this clonotype is medium-sized. J is TRBJ1-1 and V is TRBV29-1, with 7 bases lining up with TRBD1. Germline V gene sequence: CDR1 SQVTM, CDR2 ANQGSEA. This CDR3 is built from 13 residues. V dropped 6 bases and J dropped 3; count of bases not matched to a gene: 7. CDR3 sequence (DNA): TGCAGCGTCATCGGGGACAGAGACACTGAAGCTTTCTTT. This encodes CSVIGDRDTEAFF.

In its sample, this clonotype was seen many times. V usage is TRBV12-3 or TRBV12-4 and J usage is TRBJ1-2, with D tentatively TRBD1 (6 bases). The V end was cut by 5 bases, the J end by 1 base, with 14 bases between. This CDR3 has 15 amino acids. As DNA, the CDR3 is TGTGCCAGCAGTCTACAGGGATCTTTTAACTATGGCTACACCTTC. Its translation is CASSLQGSFNYGYTF.

This clonotype was recorded a few times. The chain uses TRBV29-1 and TRBJ1-6; 8 positions agree with TRBD1. CDR3 length: 14 amino acids. CDR1 and CDR2 (germline): SQVTM, ANQGSEA. V shed 6 bases, J shed 7 bases, and the junction held 8 bases outside the gene matches. The chain's CDR3 is CSVMTGVGNSPLHF. The CDR3 DNA is TGCAGCGTCATGACAGGGGTAGGGAATTCACCCCTCCACTTT.

This clonotype was found many times. The V gene is TRBV6-6, the J gene TRBJ2-2; 7 bases line up with TRBD2. The CDR3 contains 17 residues. Germline CDR1 reads MNHNY; CDR2 reads SVGAGI (reference sequence). With V trimmed by 7 bases and J by 1 base, 12 bases remained unmatched. The CDR3 DNA sequence: TGTGCCAGCACCAACCCGGGGGGAGGGCGGAACACCGGGGAGCTGTTTTTT. This translates into CASTNPGGGRNTGELFF.

In this sample, this clonotype turned up many times. The chain links TRBV6-2 or TRBV6-3 to TRBJ2-5, with D possibly being TRBD2 (6 bases). The CDR3 extends over 15 amino acids. Trimming removed 6 bases from V and 0 bases from J, with 14 bases in between. Germline CDR1 is MNHEY and CDR2 is SVGEGT. The CDR3 reads CASSTGTWYQETQYF. The CDR3 DNA is TGTGCCAGCAGCACCGGGACTTGGTACCAAGAGACCCAGTACTTC.

The gene calls are TRBV4-2 and TRBJ2-4; D tentatively fits TRBD1 or TRBD2 (6 bases each). CDR1 and CDR2 (germline): LGHNA, YNFKEQ. The germline V and J ends were trimmed by 3 bases and 0 bases, with 15 bases remaining between them. The CDR3 length is 17 residues. The CDR3 spells CASSHSNGGPAKNIQYF. CDR3 DNA: TGTGCCAGCAGCCATTCTAATGGGGGGCCAGCCAAAAACATTCAGTACTTC.

In its sample, this clonotype was seen many times. The genes are TRBV5-4 and TRBJ2-7; tentative D call: TRBD2 (6 bases). Germline CDR1 SGHNT, CDR2 YYREEE (reference sequence). This CDR3 region has 15 residues. V gave up 0 bases and J gave up 7 bases, with 17 bases separating them. This CDR3 reads CASSLAGLARREQYF. CDR3 nucleotide sequence: TGTGCCAGCAGCTTGGCCGGGCTAGCGCGTCGAGAGCAGTACTTC. The variable domain in full, completed from reference TRBV5-4 and TRBJ2-7, reads ETGVTQSPTHLIKTRGQQVTLRCSSQSGHNTVSWYQQALGQGPQFIFQYYREEENGRGNFPPRFSGLQFPNYSSELNVNALELDDSALYLCASSLAGLARREQYFGPGTRLTVT.

This clonotype has ten or more counts. The chain has TRBV2 and TRBJ1-6; 12 positions match TRBD1. Germline V gene sequence: CDR1 SNHLY, CDR2 FYNNEI. V lost 0 bases, J lost 7 bases, and 10 bases stayed unmatched. The CDR3 has 19 amino acids. The CDR3 sequence: CASSEATGTGGAGNSPLHF. For the CDR3, the DNA is TGTGCCAGCAGTGAAGCGACAGGGACAGGGGGCGCGGGGAATTCACCCCTCCACTTT.

The V and J genes are TRBV4-2 and TRBJ2-1, with no clear D. The CDR3 length is 19 residues. Germline V gives CDR1 LGHNA, CDR2 YNFKEQ. V shed 0 bases and J shed 2 bases, with 20 bases lying between them. The CDR3 coding sequence is TGTGCCAGCAGCCAAGATGATCGGCTGGCCTACCCCGCCTACAATGAGCAGTTCTTC. Protein sequence: CASSQDDRLAYPAYNEQFF.

This clonotype was found a few times. This chain links TRBV6-2 or TRBV6-3 with TRBJ2-1; maybe TRBD1 (6 bases). In germline, CDR1 is MNHEY, CDR2 SVGEGT. Trimming pared 2 bases from V and 11 bases from J, leaving 10 bases between. The CDR3 has 12 residues. The CDR3 protein is CASSYQGLKQFF. The CDR3 DNA reads as TGTGCCAGCAGTTACCAGGGGCTAAAGCAGTTCTTC.

The V gene is TRBV30, the J gene TRBJ2-4; no clear D. V lost 2 bases to trimming and J lost 0 bases, with 5 bases between them. CDR3 length: 13 residues. The germline V gene has CDR1 GTSNPN and CDR2 SVGIG (reference sequence). In DNA form, the CDR3 reads TGTGCCTGGAGTCGACTAGCCAAAAACATTCAGTACTTC. Its translation: CAWSRLAKNIQYF. Full variable domain (remainder filled in from reference TRBV30 and TRBJ2-4): SQTIHQWPATLVQPVGSPLSLECTVEGTSNPNLYWYRQAAGRGLQLLFYSVGIGQISSEVPQNLSASRPQDRQFILSSKKLLLSDSGFYLCAWSRLAKNIQYFGAGTRLSVL.

This clonotype came up many times. The chain links TRBV7-9 to TRBJ2-7; 10 nucleotides align to TRBD1. Trimming took 3 bases from V and 5 from J; bases not matched to a gene: 4. The germline gives CDR1 SEHNR, CDR2 FQNEAQ (reference sequence). The length of the CDR3 is 14 residues. CDR3 bases: TGTGCCAGCAGCTTGACAGGGGGCCGGGACGAGCAGTACTTC. It is translated as CASSLTGGRDEQYF.

This clonotype has just a few counts. This chain connects TRBV20-1 to TRBJ1-2; D is possibly TRBD1 (6 bases). The germline V gene has CDR1 DFQATT and CDR2 SNEGSKA (reference sequence). Deletions cut 7 bases from V and 4 bases from J, with 22 bases between. There are 15 residues in the CDR3. Written as DNA, the CDR3 is TGCAGTGTCCCCCCGCGGCAGGGGTCGGCCTATGGCTACACCTTC. Protein sequence: CSVPPRQGSAYGYTF.

This clonotype was seen only a few times. CDR3 sequence: CSARGQGEETQYF. CDR3 coding DNA: TGCAGTGCTAGAGGACAGGGCGAAGAGACCCAGTACTTC. The chain is built from TRBV20-1 and TRBJ2-5; 7 bases fit TRBD1. CDR3 length equals 13 residues. CDR1 DFQATT and CDR2 SNEGSKA come from the germline V gene (reference sequence). Trimming at V came to 1 base and at J to 3 bases, leaving 2 bases not matched to a gene.

V gene TRBV5-4 combines with J gene TRBJ1-3; unclear D gene. The V gene's germline CDR1 is SGHNT and CDR2 YYREEE (reference sequence). V was cut by 4 bases and J by 8 bases, with 16 bases left in between. The CDR3 is 14 residues long. CDR3 protein: CASSQALTQDTIYF. CDR3 nucleotides: TGTGCCAGCAGCCAGGCTCTTACTCAGGACACCATATATTTT.

This clonotype was recorded at least ten times. The rearrangement joins TRBV4-3 to TRBJ2-3; D is ambiguous. V was cut by 0 bases and J by 5 bases, with 6 bases left in between. The germline V gene has CDR1 LGHNA and CDR2 YSLEER. The CDR3 extends over 13 amino acids. The CDR3 nucleotides read TGCGCCAGCAGCCAAGAACTGCGAGATACGCAGTATTTT. Its protein is CASSQELRDTQYF.

This clonotype appeared a few times. This rearrangement joins TRBV19 to TRBJ1-1, with no clear D. Between the trimmed V and J ends, which lost 5 bases and 5 bases, there was a span of 15 bases. The germline gives CDR1 LNHDA, CDR2 SQIVND (reference sequence). This CDR3 has 14 residues. The CDR3 DNA follows: TGTGCCAGTAGTCTTCCGGGTCCCCGGACTGAAGCTTTCTTT. This sequence encodes CASSLPGPRTEAFF.

The table lists this clonotype with a few counts. This chain joins TRBV7-3 and TRBJ2-1; no reliable D call. In germline, CDR1 is SGHTA, CDR2 FQGTGA. Trimming removed 3 bases from V and 1 base from J, with 7 bases in between. The CDR3 extends over 14 amino acids. The CDR3 loop is CASSLVASYNEQFF. The CDR3 bases are TGTGCCAGCAGCTTGGTAGCATCCTACAATGAGCAGTTCTTC.

Ten or more counts support this clonotype. The J gene is TRBJ2-5, the V gene TRBV29-1; TRBD2 matches 9 bases. With V trimmed by 7 bases and J by 7 bases, 13 bases remained unmatched. CDR3 length: 14 amino acids. From germline, CDR1 is SQVTM and CDR2 ANQGSEA. CDR3 sequence: CSAVSGGQSWTQYF. The CDR3, as DNA: TGCAGCGCCGTTAGCGGGGGCCAGAGTTGGACCCAGTACTTC.

By share, this clonotype ranks as medium-sized (0.01 to 0.1%). The chain links TRBV5-1 to TRBJ2-3; 7 positions agree with TRBD1. The V gene end was trimmed by 7 bases and the J gene end by 0 bases; junction bases not matched to a gene: 5. This CDR3 is built from 14 residues. CDR1 and CDR2 (germline): SGHRS, YFSETQ. The CDR3 region is CASSTGLSTDTQYF. The CDR3 DNA follows: TGCGCCAGCTCGACAGGGTTGAGCACAGATACGCAGTATTTT.

By share of the sample, this clonotype is medium-sized (0.01 to 0.1%). The rearrangement links TRBV5-1 to TRBJ2-3, with D perhaps TRBD2 (6 bases). The CDR3 spans 17 residues. The V end lost 0 bases, the J end lost 4 bases, and 18 bases lay between the germline ends. Germline V gene lookup returns CDR1 SGHRS and CDR2 YFSETQ. For the CDR3, the DNA is TGCGCCAGCAGCTTGGCCCGTGGTAGCCCGGGGGCAGATACGCAGTATTTT. Translation gives CASSLARGSPGADTQYF.